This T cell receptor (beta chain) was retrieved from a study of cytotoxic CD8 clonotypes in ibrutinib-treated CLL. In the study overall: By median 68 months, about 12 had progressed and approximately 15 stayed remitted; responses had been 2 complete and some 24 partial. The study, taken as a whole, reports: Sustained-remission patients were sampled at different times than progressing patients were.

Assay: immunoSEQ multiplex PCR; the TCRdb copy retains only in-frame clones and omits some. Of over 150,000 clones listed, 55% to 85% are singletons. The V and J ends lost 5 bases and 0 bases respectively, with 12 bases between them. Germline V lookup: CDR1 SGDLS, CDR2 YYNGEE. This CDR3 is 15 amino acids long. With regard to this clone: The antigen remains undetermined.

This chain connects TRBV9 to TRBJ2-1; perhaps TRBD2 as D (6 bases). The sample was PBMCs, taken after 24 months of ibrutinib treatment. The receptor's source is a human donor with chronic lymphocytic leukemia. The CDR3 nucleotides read TGTGCCAGCAGTGACGGGGGAAGCTCCTACAATGAGCAGTTCTTC. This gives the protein CASSDGGSSYNEQFF.